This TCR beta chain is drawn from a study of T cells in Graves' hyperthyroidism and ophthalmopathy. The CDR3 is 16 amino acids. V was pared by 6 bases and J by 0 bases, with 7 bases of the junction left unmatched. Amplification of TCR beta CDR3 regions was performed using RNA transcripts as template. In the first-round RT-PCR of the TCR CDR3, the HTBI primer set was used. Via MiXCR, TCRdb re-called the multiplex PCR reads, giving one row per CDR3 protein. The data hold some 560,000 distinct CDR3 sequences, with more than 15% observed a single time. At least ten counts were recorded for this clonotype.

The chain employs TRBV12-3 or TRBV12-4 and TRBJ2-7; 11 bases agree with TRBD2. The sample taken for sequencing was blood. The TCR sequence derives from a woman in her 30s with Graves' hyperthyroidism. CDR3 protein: CASRGTSGSPSYEQYF. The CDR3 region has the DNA TGTGCCAGCAGGGGGACTAGCGGTTCTCCCTCCTACGAGCAGTACTTC.